The 4 T cell receptor beta chains given below trace back to one sample, sequenced in a study of OX40 agonist ivuxolimab in advanced cancers. The table came from immunoSEQ multiplex PCR; TCRdb's copy has only in-frame clones and leaves some out. The data hold roughly 60,000 clones, with 86% observed a single time. The sequencing used CD4+ or CD8+ T cells sorted from blood, collected in a trial of the OX40 agonist ivuxolimab. The receptor set was obtained from an adult with an advanced solid tumor such as melanoma, head and neck, liver or kidney cancer.

The V and J genes are TRBV5-1 and TRBJ2-7; D ambiguous. The CDR3 covers 13 residues. V was trimmed by 2 bases and J by 3 bases, leaving 9 bases between them. The germline gives CDR1 SGHRS, CDR2 YFSETQ. The CDR3: CASSLGRIYEQYF. Written as DNA, the CDR3 is TGCGCCAGCAGCTTAGGACGGATCTACGAGCAGTACTTC.

The chain is built from TRBV5-1 and TRBJ1-1; 8 bases are shared with TRBD1. The trim removed 4 bases at V and 3 bases at J, leaving 5 bases unmatched. Germline V lookup: CDR1 SGHRS, CDR2 YFSETQ. The CDR3 runs to 14 residues. The CDR3 coding sequence is TGCGCCAGCAGCCAAACAGGGGGTGACACTGAAGCTTTCTTT. Its protein is CASSQTGGDTEAFF.

J is TRBJ2-7 and V is TRBV28, with 9 bases matching TRBD1. This CDR3 is 16 amino acids long. V trimming: 0 bases; J trimming: 1 base; junction bases outside the gene matches: 4. CDR1 is MDHEN and CDR2 is SYDVKM in the germline V gene. CDR3 in DNA: TGTGCCAGCAGTTTATGGCAGGGGACAGGGTCCTACGAGCAGTACTTC. This codes for CASSLWQGTGSYEQYF.

The chain has TRBV5-6 and TRBJ2-1, with TRBD1 matching over 10 bases. Germline-derived CDR1 and CDR2 are SGHDT and YYEEEE. With V trimmed by 4 bases and J by 9 bases, 7 bases remained unmatched. The CDR3 has 14 residues. The CDR3 loop is CASSIGTGAREQFF. The CDR3, as DNA: TGTGCCAGCAGCATAGGGACAGGGGCACGTGAGCAGTTCTTC. Variable domain in full (rest from reference TRBV5-6 and TRBJ2-1): DAGVTQSPTHLIKTRGQQVTLRCSPKSGHDTVSWYQQALGQGPQFIFQYYEEEERQRGNFPDRFSGHQFPNYSSELNVNALLLGDSALYLCASSIGTGAREQFFGPGTRLTVL.